The present entry profiles one T cell receptor beta chain with its context. Antigen: not known. Free of recent acute infections or vaccinations, the donors were healthy HIV-negative adults. There were only Caucasian adults among the donors, and all lived in Nashville, Tennessee. The assay was immunoSEQ multiplex PCR, and TCRdb's table has in-frame clones only and misses some. The sample has about 2.4 million clones; approximately 94% are singletons. This entry comes from a study of shared clonotypes between healthy human individuals. Study conclusions and caveats: Across subsets, estimated richness was generally greater for naive than for memory populations.

The TCR originated in a man aged 18 to 35 in good health. The sample consisted of naive CD4+ T cells sorted from blood. Subset in this sample: CD45RA+ positively selected.

CDR3 in amino acids: CASSHELKQGPEAFF. CDR3 nucleotides: TGCGCCAGCAGCCATGAACTCAAACAGGGACCTGAAGCTTTCTTT. The rearrangement joins TRBV4-1 to TRBJ1-1; D possibly corresponds to TRBD1 (6 bases). Trimming shortened V by 3 bases and J by 6 bases, and 17 bases separated the two germline ends. The CDR3 is 15 residues long. Germline V gene lookup returns CDR1 MGHRA and CDR2 YSYEKL.